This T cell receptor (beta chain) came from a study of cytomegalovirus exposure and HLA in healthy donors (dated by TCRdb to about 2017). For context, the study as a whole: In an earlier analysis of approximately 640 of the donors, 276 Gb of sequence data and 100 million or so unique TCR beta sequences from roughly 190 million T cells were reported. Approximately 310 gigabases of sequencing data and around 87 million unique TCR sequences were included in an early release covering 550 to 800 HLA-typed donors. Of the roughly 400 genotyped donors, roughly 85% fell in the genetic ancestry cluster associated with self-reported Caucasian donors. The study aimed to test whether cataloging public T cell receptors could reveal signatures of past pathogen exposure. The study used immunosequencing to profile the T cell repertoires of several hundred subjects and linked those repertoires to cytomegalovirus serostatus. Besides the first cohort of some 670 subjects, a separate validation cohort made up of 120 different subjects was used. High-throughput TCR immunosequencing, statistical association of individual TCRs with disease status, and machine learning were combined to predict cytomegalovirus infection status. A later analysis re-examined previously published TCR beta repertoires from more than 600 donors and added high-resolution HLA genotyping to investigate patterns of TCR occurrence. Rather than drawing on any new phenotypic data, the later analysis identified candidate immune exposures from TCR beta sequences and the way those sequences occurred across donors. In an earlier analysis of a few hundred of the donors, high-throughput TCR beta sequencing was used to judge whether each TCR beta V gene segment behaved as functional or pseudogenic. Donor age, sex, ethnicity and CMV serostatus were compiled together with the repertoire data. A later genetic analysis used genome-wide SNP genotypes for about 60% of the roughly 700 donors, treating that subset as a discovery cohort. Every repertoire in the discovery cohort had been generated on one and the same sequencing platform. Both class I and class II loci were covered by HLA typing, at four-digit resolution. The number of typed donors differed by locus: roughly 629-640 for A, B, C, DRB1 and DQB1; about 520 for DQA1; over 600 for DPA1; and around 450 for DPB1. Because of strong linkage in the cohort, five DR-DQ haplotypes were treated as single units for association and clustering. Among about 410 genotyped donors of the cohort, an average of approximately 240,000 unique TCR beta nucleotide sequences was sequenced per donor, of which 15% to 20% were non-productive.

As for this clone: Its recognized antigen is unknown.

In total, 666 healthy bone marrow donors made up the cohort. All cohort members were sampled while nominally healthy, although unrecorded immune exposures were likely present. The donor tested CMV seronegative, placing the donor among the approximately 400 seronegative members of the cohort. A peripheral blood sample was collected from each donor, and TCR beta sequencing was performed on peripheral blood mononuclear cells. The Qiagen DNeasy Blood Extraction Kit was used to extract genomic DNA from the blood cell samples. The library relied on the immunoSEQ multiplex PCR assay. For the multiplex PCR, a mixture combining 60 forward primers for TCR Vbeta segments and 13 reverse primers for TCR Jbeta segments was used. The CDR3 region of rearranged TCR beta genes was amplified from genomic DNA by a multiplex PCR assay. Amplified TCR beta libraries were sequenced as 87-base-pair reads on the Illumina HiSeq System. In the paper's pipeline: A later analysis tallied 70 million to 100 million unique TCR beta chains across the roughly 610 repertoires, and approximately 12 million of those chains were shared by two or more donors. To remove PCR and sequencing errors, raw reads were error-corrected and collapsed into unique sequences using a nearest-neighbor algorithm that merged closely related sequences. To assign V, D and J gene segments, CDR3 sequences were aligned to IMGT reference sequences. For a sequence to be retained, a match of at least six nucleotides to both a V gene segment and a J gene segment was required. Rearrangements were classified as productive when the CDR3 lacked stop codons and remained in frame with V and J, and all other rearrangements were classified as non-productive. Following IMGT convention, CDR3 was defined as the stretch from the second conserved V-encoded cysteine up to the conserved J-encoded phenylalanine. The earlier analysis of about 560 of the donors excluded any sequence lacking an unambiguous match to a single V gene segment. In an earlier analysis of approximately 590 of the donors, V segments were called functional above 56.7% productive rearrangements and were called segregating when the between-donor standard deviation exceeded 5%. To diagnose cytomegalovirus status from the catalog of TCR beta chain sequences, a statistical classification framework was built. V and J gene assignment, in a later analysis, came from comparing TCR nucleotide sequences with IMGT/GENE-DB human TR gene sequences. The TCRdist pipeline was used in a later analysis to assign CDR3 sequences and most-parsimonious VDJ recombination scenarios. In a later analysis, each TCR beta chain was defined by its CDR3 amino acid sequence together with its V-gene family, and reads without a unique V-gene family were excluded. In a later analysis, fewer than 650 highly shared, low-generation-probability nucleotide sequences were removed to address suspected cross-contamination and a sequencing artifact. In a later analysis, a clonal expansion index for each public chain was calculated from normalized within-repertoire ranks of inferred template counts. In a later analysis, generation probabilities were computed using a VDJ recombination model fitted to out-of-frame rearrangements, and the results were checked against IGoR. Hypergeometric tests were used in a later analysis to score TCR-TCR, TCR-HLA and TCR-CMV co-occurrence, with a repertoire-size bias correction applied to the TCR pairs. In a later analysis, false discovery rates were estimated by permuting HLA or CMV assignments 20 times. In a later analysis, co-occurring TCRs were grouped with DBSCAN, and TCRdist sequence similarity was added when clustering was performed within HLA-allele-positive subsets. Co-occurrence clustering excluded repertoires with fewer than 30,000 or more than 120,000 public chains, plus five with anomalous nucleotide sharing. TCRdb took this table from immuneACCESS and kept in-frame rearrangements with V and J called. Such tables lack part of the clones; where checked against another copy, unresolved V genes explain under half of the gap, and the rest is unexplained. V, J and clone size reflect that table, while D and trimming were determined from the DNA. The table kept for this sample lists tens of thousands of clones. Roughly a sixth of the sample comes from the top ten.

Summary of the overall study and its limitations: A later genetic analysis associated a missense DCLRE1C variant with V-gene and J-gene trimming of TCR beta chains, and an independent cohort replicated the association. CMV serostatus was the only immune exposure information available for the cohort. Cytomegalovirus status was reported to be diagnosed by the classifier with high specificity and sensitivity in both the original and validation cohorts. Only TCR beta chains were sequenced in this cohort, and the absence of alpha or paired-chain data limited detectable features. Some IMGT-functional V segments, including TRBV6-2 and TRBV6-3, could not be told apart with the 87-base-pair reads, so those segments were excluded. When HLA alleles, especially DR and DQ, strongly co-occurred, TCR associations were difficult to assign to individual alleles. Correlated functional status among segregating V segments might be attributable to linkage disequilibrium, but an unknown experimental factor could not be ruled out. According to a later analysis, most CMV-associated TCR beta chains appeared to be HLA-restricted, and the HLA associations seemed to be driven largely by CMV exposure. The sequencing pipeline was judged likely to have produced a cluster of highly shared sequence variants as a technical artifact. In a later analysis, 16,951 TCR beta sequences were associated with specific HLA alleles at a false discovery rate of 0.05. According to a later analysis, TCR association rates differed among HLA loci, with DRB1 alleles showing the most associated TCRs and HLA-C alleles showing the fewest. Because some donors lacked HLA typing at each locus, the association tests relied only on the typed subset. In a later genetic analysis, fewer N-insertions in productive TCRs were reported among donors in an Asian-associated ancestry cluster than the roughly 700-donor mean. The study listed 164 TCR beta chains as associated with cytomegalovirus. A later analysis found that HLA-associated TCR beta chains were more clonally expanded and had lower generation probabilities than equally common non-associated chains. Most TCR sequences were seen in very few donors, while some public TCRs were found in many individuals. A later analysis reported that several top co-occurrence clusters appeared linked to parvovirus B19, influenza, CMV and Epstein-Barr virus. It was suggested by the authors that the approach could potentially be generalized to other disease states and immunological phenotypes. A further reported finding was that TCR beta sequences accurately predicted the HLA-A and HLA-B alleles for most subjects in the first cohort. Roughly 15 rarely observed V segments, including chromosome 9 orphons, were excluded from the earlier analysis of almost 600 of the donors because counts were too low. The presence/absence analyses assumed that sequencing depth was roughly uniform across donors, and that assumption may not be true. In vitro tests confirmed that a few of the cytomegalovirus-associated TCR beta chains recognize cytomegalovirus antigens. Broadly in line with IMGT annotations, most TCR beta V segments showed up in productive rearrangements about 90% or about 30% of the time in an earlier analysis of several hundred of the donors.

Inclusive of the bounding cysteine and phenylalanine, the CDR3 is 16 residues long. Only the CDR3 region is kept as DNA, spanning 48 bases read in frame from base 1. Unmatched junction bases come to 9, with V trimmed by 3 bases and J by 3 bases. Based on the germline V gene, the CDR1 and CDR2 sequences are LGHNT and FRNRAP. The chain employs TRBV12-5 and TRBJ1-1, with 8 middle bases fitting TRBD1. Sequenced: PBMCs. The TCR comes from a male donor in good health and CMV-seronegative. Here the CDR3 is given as CASGLGQGRYDTEAFF. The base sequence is TGTGCTAGTGGTTTAGGACAGGGTCGGTACGACACTGAAGCTTTCTTT. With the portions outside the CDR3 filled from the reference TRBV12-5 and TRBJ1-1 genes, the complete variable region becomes DARVTQTPRHKVTEMGQEVTMRCQPILGHNTVFWYRQTMMQGLELLAYFRNRAPLDDSGMPKDRFSAEMPDATLATLKIQPSEPRDSAVYFCASGLGQGRYDTEAFFGQGTRLTVV.